A selection of T cell receptor beta chains follows, all from one sample in a study of early T cells in non-severe SARS-CoV-2 infection. TCRdb fed the 5' RACE reads into MiXCR, producing one record per CDR3 protein. The sample has fewer than 85,000 distinct CDR3 sequences, over 9% seen once; the top ten hold around 12%. Sequencing was performed on whole blood, taken at baseline. Receptors were obtained from an adult who was a healthcare worker with PCR-confirmed SARS-CoV-2 infection or an uninfected control (not recorded which). CDR3s include the opening cysteine and the closing phenylalanine or tryptophan. D genes are given only for firm matches. Not all rows give a size; the values are once, few, many and, for expanded clones, a class.

d_gene,j_gene,abundance,v_gene,CDR3nt,CDR3aa
-,TRBJ2-3,few,TRBV11-3,TGTGCCAGCAGCCCGGGGAAACTAGCAAGCACCGATACGCAGTATTTT,CASSPGKLASTDTQYF
TRBD1,TRBJ2-7,-,TRBV27,TGTGCCAGCAGTTTAAGGGGACAGGGGGCTCGGGAGCAGTACTTC,CASSLRGQGAREQYF
-,TRBJ2-5,many,TRBV12-3/TRBV12-4,TGTGCCAGCAGTTTAGAGACCCAGTACTTC,CASSLETQYF
-,TRBJ2-4,many,TRBV28,TGTGCCAGCAGTTTGGGGGTCCATGAAAACATTCAGTACTTC,CASSLGVHENIQYF
TRBD1,TRBJ2-3,-,TRBV29-1,TGCAGCGCCGAGGGACAGGTGGGGACAGATACGCAGTATTTT,CSAEGQVGTDTQYF
TRBD1,TRBJ1-6,many,TRBV5-1,TGCGCCAGCAGCTTGCGTACAGGGGGAATAGCCCTCCACTTT,CASSLRTGGIALHF
-,TRBJ2-1,many,TRBV29-1,TGCAGCGTGGCCCCCTTAGGGTCCGGTGAGCAGTTCTTC,CSVAPLGSGEQFF
-,TRBJ2-2,-,TRBV30,TGTGCCTGGAGTGGACAGAACACCGGGGAGCTGTTTTTT,CAWSGQNTGELFF
-,TRBJ1-2,many,TRBV7-9,TGTGCCAGCAGCTTAGGTTCGACAGGTCCTGGGGACTATGGCTACACCTTC,CASSLGSTGPGDYGYTF
-,TRBJ2-3,-,TRBV29-1,TGCAGCGTTGTAGGCGGTGGGACAGATACGCAGTATTTT,CSVVGGGTDTQYF
-,TRBJ2-1,few,TRBV6-2/TRBV6-3,TGTGCCAGCAGCCCCAATACCTACAATGAGCAGTTCTTC,CASSPNTYNEQFF
-,TRBJ2-1,-,TRBV5-6,TGTGCCAGCAGCCCCCCCGCGGCCAAGAATGAGCAGTTCTTC,CASSPPAAKNEQFF
-,TRBJ2-1,-,TRBV6-2/TRBV6-3,TGTGCCAGCAGGCCGCTGGCGCGGCCCAACAATGAGCAGTTCTTC,CASRPLARPNNEQFF
-,TRBJ1-5,-,TRBV19,TGTGCCAGTAGTATAGATCCTGGGGGAATTAGCAATCAGCCCCAGCATTTT,CASSIDPGGISNQPQHF
-,TRBJ2-3,many,TRBV7-2,TGTGCCAGCAGCTTAGGGGCCCTCACAGATACGCAGTATTTT,CASSLGALTDTQYF
-,TRBJ2-7,-,TRBV6-1,TGTGCCAGCAGTGAGTCGGGGAGGTACGAGCAGTACTTC,CASSESGRYEQYF
TRBD1,TRBJ1-5,few,TRBV2,TGTGCCAGTCATAAAGGACAGGTCGAACAGCCCCAGCATTTT,CASHKGQVEQPQHF
TRBD2,TRBJ2-3,few,TRBV6-2/TRBV6-3,TGTGCCAGCGCTATAGCGGGGGGCCTAGATACGCAGTATTTT,CASAIAGGLDTQYF